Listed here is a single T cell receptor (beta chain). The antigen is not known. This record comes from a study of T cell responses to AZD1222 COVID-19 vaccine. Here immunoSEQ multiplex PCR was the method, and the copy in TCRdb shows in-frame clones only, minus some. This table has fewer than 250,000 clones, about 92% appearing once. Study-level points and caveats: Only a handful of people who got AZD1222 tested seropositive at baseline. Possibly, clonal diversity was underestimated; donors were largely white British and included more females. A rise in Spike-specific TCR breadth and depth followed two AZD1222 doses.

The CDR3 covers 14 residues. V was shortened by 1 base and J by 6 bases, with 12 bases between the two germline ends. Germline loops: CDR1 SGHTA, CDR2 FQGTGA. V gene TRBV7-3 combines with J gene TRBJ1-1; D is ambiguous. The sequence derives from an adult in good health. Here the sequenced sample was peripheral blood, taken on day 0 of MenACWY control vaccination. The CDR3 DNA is TGTGCCAGCAGCTTAAGGGATGGTAGGGCTGAAGCTTTCTTT. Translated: CASSLRDGRAEAFF.